The 5 T cell receptor beta chains reported below all come from one sample, sequenced in a study of cytomegalovirus exposure and HLA in healthy donors. PCR employed 60 Vbeta and 13 Jbeta primers. Repertoires were generated with immunoSEQ multiplex PCR, while TCRdb's copy carries only in-frame clones and drops some. The sample has more than 200,000 clones; 75% to 85% are singletons. Sequencing was done on a sample of PBMCs. The receptors were gathered from a girl aged 5-17 years in good health and CMV-seronegative.

The chain has TRBV5-6 and TRBJ1-2, with D perhaps matching TRBD1 (5 bases). Germline V gives CDR1 SGHDT, CDR2 YYEEEE. V lost 4 bases to trimming and J lost 4 bases, with 11 bases between them. CDR3 size: 13 residues. The CDR3 region is CASSLGRVYGYTF. The CDR3, as DNA: TGTGCCAGCAGCCTGGGACGGGTCTATGGCTACACCTTC. The whole variable domain, remainder taken from reference TRBV5-6 and TRBJ1-2, is DAGVTQSPTHLIKTRGQQVTLRCSPKSGHDTVSWYQQALGQGPQFIFQYYEEEERQRGNFPDRFSGHQFPNYSSELNVNALLLGDSALYLCASSLGRVYGYTFGSGTRLTVV.

The chain links TRBV19 to TRBJ1-1, with TRBD1 matching over 7 bases. Germline V gene data show CDR1 as LNHDA and CDR2 as SQIVND (reference sequence). V was clipped by 6 bases and J by 1 base; unmatched bases: 2. The CDR3 loop spans 13 amino acids. Here the CDR3 DNA reads TGTGCCAGTAGGGACAGGAGGAACACTGAAGCTTTCTTT. Amino acid sequence: CASRDRRNTEAFF.

Only a few counts were recorded for this clone. The V gene is TRBV27, the J gene TRBJ1-1, with D hard to call. Trimming stripped 2 bases from V and 4 bases from J, with 8 bases between. Germline values: CDR1 MNHEY, CDR2 SMNVEV (reference sequence). There are 13 residues in the CDR3. CDR3 DNA sequence: TGTGCCAGCAGTTTACGAGTAAGCACTGAAGCTTTCTTT. Translating gives CASSLRVSTEAFF.

The chain has TRBV10-3 and TRBJ2-7; weak D call: TRBD2 (6 bases). The CDR3 contains 12 residues. CDR1 is ENHRY, CDR2 SYGVKD, per germline. The V and J ends lost 4 bases and 7 bases respectively, with 11 bases between them. The CDR3 DNA is TGTGCCATCAGTGGTGGGGGGTGTGAGCAGTACTTC. The encoded protein is CAISGGGCEQYF.

This clone turned up a few times. CDR3 loop: CASSEMFYWRNEQFF. In nucleotides, the CDR3 is TGTGCCAGCAGTGAAATGTTTTATTGGAGGAATGAGCAGTTCTTC. V and J are TRBV2 and TRBJ2-1; the D gene is possibly TRBD2 (5 bases). The germline V gene encodes CDR1 SNHLY and CDR2 FYNNEI. V lost 2 bases to trimming and J lost 7 bases, with 15 bases between them. The CDR3 loop spans 15 amino acids.